This T cell receptor (beta chain) came from a study of metastatic and nonmetastatic thyroid tumors. Nobody among the patients had been given any treatment before thyroid surgery. This clone was observed many times. The CDR3 runs 13 residues. With 6 bases clipped from V and 5 bases from J, the junction kept 6 bases outside the gene matches. CDR1 SQVTM and CDR2 ANQGSEA come from the germline V gene. TCRdb re-called clones via MiXCR from the PCR reads. Altogether approximately 32,000 clones are present, about a fifth being singletons, with the ten largest covering around 3%. The clonotype comes from a male donor with papillary thyroid cancer or a benign thyroid nodule (not recorded which). Some clones in this sample may be carry-over from other donors' samples. The sequenced sample was tumor tissue. The chain carries TRBV29-1 and TRBJ2-7; 11 bases match TRBD1. The CDR3 DNA is TGCAGCGTCGGACAGGGGGCGAGCGACGAGCAGTACTTC. Its translation is CSVGQGASDEQYF.